Here is one TCR beta chain with its context. The target antigen is unknown. This sample is drawn from a study of cytomegalovirus exposure and HLA in healthy donors. The PCR ran on 60 Vbeta and 13 Jbeta primers. This table comes from immunoSEQ multiplex PCR, and its TCRdb copy is limited to in-frame clones, with some not included. The sample shows 190,000 or so clones, roughly 80% of them seen only once. Losses at the gene ends were 3 bases for V and 2 bases for J; bases not matched to a gene: 6. The V gene's germline CDR1 is SGHDT and CDR2 YYEEEE. CDR3 size: 15 residues. The study's findings and limits: The classifier, whose performance was assessed in both the original and validation cohorts, reportedly diagnosed cytomegalovirus status with high specificity and sensitivity. The study assumed roughly uniform donor sequencing depth for presence/absence analyses. A later analysis reported that several of the most significant clusters appeared to be linked to common viral pathogens, among them Epstein-Barr virus. Among CMV-associated TCR beta chains, most appeared HLA-restricted in a later analysis.

The sequencing input was PBMCs. The clonotype originates from a woman in her 50s in good health and CMV-seropositive. The chain couples TRBV5-6 to TRBJ2-3, with 7 bases identical to TRBD1. The CDR3 here is CASSSRDSLTDTQYF. The CDR3 DNA is TGTGCCAGCAGCTCCCGGGACAGCCTCACAGATACGCAGTATTTT.